The 23 T cell receptor beta chains below come from one sample, sequenced in a study of cytomegalovirus exposure and HLA in healthy donors. The PCR ran on 60 Vbeta and 13 Jbeta primers. Profiled with immunoSEQ multiplex PCR; TCRdb holds only in-frame clones, not every one. The table lists approximately 100,000 clones, around 60% of them singletons. Sequences were obtained from PBMCs. Source of these receptors: a man under 40 in good health and CMV-seropositive.

This clone turned up a few times. This chain joins TRBV6-1 and TRBJ1-5; D gene uncertain. V lost 4 bases, J lost 8 bases, and 15 bases lay in between. Germline values: CDR1 MNHNS, CDR2 SASEGT. The CDR3 runs 14 residues. CDR3 DNA: TGTGCCAGCAGTGCATCCTTCAGTTTGGAGCCCCAGCATTTT. The encoded protein is CASSASFSLEPQHF.

This rearrangement joins TRBV5-4 to TRBJ1-1; 8 nucleotides align to TRBD1. V shed 4 bases, J shed 11 bases, and the junction held 13 bases outside the gene matches. The germline CDR1 and CDR2 sequences are SGHNT and YYREEE (reference sequence). The CDR3 contains 14 residues. Written as DNA, the CDR3 is TGTGCCAGCAGCCCCACCCCGCAGGGGGCTTTGGCTTTCTTT. As protein: CASSPTPQGALAFF.

The rearrangement joins TRBV6-5 to TRBJ2-5; 7 nucleotides align to TRBD2. The length of the CDR3 is 14 residues. Germline-derived CDR1 and CDR2 are MNHEY and SVGAGI. J lost 4 bases, V lost 0 bases, and 2 bases had no gene match. The CDR3 region is CASSYSPSGETQYF. The CDR3 nucleotides are TGTGCCAGCAGTTACTCACCTAGCGGAGAGACCCAGTACTTC.

CDR3 DNA: TGTGCCAGCAGTGTGGGAGATACGCAGTACTTC. Protein: CASSVGDTQYF. The chain joins TRBV25-1 to TRBJ2-7, with TRBD2 as a possible D gene (5 bases). Between the trimmed V and J ends, which lost 4 bases and 9 bases, there was a span of 10 bases. The CDR3 is 11 amino acids. CDR1 and CDR2 from the germline V gene are MGHDK and SYGVNS.

The chain combines TRBV6-1 with TRBJ1-1; D unresolved. The CDR3 covers 13 residues. Germline CDR1 is MNHNS and CDR2 is SASEGT. Trimming stripped 4 bases from V and 4 bases from J, with 10 bases between. CDR3 loop: CASSGVLGTEAFF. CDR3 coding DNA: TGTGCCAGCAGTGGGGTTCTAGGCACTGAAGCTTTCTTT.

This chain joins TRBV18 and TRBJ1-4; 8 nucleotides agree with TRBD1. The CDR3 totals 15 residues. Germline values: CDR1 KGHSH, CDR2 LQKENI. Trimming cost V 2 bases and J 8 bases; bases outside gene matches: 7. The CDR3 sequence is CASSPDTQGGEKLFF. The CDR3 region has the DNA TGTGCCAGCTCACCAGACACACAGGGGGGCGAAAAACTGTTTTTT.

The V gene is TRBV2, the J gene TRBJ1-2; 11 positions match TRBD1. The CDR3 extends over 16 amino acids. Trimming removed 5 bases from V and 0 bases from J; junction bases left unmatched: 5. The germline gives CDR1 SNHLY, CDR2 FYNNEI. In nucleotides, the CDR3 is TGTGCCAGCAGTCGGACAGGGGGCCCGACTAACTATGGCTACACCTTC. Encoded protein: CASSRTGGPTNYGYTF.

This clone has only a few counts. This chain links TRBV9 with TRBJ2-7, with D perhaps matching TRBD1 (6 bases). Germline assignment: CDR1 SGDLS and CDR2 YYNGEE. The CDR3 runs 14 residues. Trimming took off 4 bases at V and 4 bases at J, with 15 bases between the two ends. CDR3 loop: CASSRFGTPYEQYF. The CDR3 region has the DNA TGTGCCAGCAGCAGATTCGGGACACCTTACGAGCAGTACTTC.

The V gene is TRBV5-4, the J gene TRBJ2-1; 9 bases match TRBD2. V shed 0 bases, J shed 8 bases, and the junction held 3 bases outside the gene matches. The V gene's germline CDR1 is SGHNT and CDR2 YYREEE (reference sequence). This CDR3 spans 14 amino acids. The CDR3 DNA follows: TGTGCCAGCAGCTTGGTTAGCGGGGGCGATGAGCAGTTCTTC. Protein product: CASSLVSGGDEQFF. The entire variable domain, with the rest obtained from reference TRBV5-4 and TRBJ2-1, is as follows: ETGVTQSPTHLIKTRGQQVTLRCSSQSGHNTVSWYQQALGQGPQFIFQYYREEENGRGNFPPRFSGLQFPNYSSELNVNALELDDSALYLCASSLVSGGDEQFFGPGTRLTVL.

The rearrangement uses TRBV6-5 and TRBJ2-5; TRBD2 agrees at 9 bases. CDR1 and CDR2 from the germline V gene are MNHEY and SVGAGI. V lost 2 bases, J lost 4 bases, and 5 bases stayed unmatched. The CDR3 extends over 15 amino acids. The DNA for the CDR3 is TGTGCCAGCAGTTACGGCGGGGGGGCCGGAGAGACCCAGTACTTC. Protein: CASSYGGGAGETQYF.

The rearrangement links TRBV30 to TRBJ2-2, with TRBD2 matching over 11 bases. Unmatched junction bases numbered 6, after V lost 3 bases and J lost 3 bases. The germline V gene encodes CDR1 GTSNPN and CDR2 SVGIG (reference sequence). The CDR3 consists of 16 residues. The chain's CDR3 is CAWRKLAGAHTGELFF. In DNA form, the CDR3 reads TGTGCCTGGAGAAAACTAGCGGGGGCACACACCGGGGAGCTGTTTTTT.

The rearrangement links TRBV4-1 to TRBJ1-2, with 9 nucleotides matching TRBD1. This CDR3 comprises 13 residues. J was trimmed by 5 bases and V by 4 bases; bases with no gene match: 2. Germline V gives CDR1 MGHRA, CDR2 YSYEKL. CDR3: CASSPDRGYGYTF. The CDR3 DNA follows: TGCGCCAGCAGCCCGGACAGGGGATATGGCTACACCTTC.

The rearrangement links TRBV7-2 to TRBJ2-7; D gene uncertain. The CDR3 is 14 residues long. The germline V and J ends were trimmed by 5 bases and 5 bases, with 16 bases remaining between them. Germline V gene sequence: CDR1 SGHTA, CDR2 FQGNSA. The CDR3 protein is CASSVDPPQNEQYF. In nucleotides, the CDR3 is TGTGCCAGCAGCGTAGACCCACCTCAGAACGAGCAGTACTTC.

Comment on this clone: Relative to the germline gene, one junction end is altered; a read error may explain this. This chain links TRBV7-9 with TRBJ1-5; D perhaps matches TRBD1 (6 bases). Germline CDR1 is SEHNR and CDR2 is FQNEAQ (reference sequence). The CDR3 runs 15 residues. DNA for the CDR3: TGTTCCAGCAGCCCTGGAACAGGGAAGAATCAGCCCCAGCATTTT. It yields the protein CSSSPGTGKNQPQHF.

The sample holds one count of this clone. V and J are TRBV6-1 and TRBJ1-1, with unresolved D. The CDR3 has 12 residues. Germline V lookup: CDR1 MNHNS, CDR2 SASEGT. Trimming shortened V by 6 bases and J by 5 bases, and 10 bases separated the two germline ends. CDR3 protein: CASRVLRTEAFF. CDR3 bases: TGTGCCAGCAGGGTGCTGCGGACTGAAGCTTTCTTT.

The chain has TRBV10-3 and TRBJ1-2; maybe TRBD1 (5 bases). The CDR3 is 14 residues long. Between the trimmed V and J ends, which lost 5 bases and 4 bases, there was a span of 14 bases. CDR1 is ENHRY, CDR2 SYGVKD, per germline. CDR3 residues: CAISTDSGVYGYTF. As DNA, the CDR3 is TGTGCCATCAGTACCGACAGCGGGGTCTATGGCTACACCTTC.

This chain uses TRBV2 with TRBJ2-3; 9 bases are a match to TRBD1. The junction had 6 bases not matched to a gene; V was cut back by 7 bases and J by 1 base. Germline loops: CDR1 SNHLY, CDR2 FYNNEI. The CDR3 covers 15 residues. CDR3 sequence: CASNWDREGTDTQYF. In nucleotides, the CDR3 is TGTGCCAGCAATTGGGACAGGGAGGGCACAGATACGCAGTATTTT.

This chain uses TRBV28 with TRBJ2-1, with D uncertain. The CDR3 is 13 amino acids. Germline V CDR1 and CDR2: MDHEN, SYDVKM. Trimming pared 2 bases from V and 4 bases from J, leaving 6 bases between. The CDR3 here is CASSLTAYNEQFF. CDR3 DNA: TGTGCCAGCAGTTTAACCGCGTACAATGAGCAGTTCTTC.

This chain uses TRBV5-4 with TRBJ2-1; the match to TRBD1 covers 8 bases. CDR1 and CDR2 from the germline V gene are SGHNT and YYREEE (reference sequence). The CDR3 has 13 amino acids. V was clipped by 4 bases and J by 10 bases; unmatched bases: 7. CDR3 in amino acids: CASSVQGVDEQFF. In DNA, the CDR3 is TGTGCCAGCAGCGTACAGGGGGTAGACGAGCAGTTCTTC.

The rearrangement joins TRBV27 to TRBJ1-2, with a weak D call TRBD1 (6 bases). The V end was cut by 5 bases, the J end by 1 base, with 17 bases between. The CDR3 runs 16 residues. The germline V gene has CDR1 MNHEY and CDR2 SMNVEV (reference sequence). CDR3: CASSPLGTPHNYGYTF. Written as DNA, the CDR3 is TGTGCCAGCAGTCCCTTAGGGACACCCCATAACTATGGCTACACCTTC.

This chain connects TRBV5-1 to TRBJ2-5, with TRBD1 matching 10 bases. Germline V gene sequence: CDR1 SGHRS, CDR2 YFSETQ. Germline trimming cut 3 bases from V and 3 bases from J; bases unmatched to any gene: 2. CDR3 length equals 14 residues. Here the CDR3 reads CASSSTGGEETQYF. The CDR3 nucleotides are TGCGCCAGCAGCTCGACAGGGGGCGAAGAGACCCAGTACTTC.

This clone showed up just a few times. The J gene is TRBJ2-3, the V gene TRBV10-3, with D possibly matching TRBD2 (5 bases). Germline V CDR1 and CDR2: ENHRY, SYGVKD. The CDR3 loop spans 13 amino acids. V lost 2 bases to trimming and J lost 8 bases, with 11 bases between them. In DNA, the CDR3 is TGTGCCATCAGTGAGGGGAGTTCAGGTACGCAGTATTTT. Amino acid sequence: CAISEGSSGTQYF.

The chain links TRBV5-1 to TRBJ1-2, with a possible D match to TRBD1 (6 bases). The CDR3 spans 15 residues. Trimming stripped 0 bases from V and 2 bases from J, with 11 bases between. The V gene's germline CDR1 is SGHRS and CDR2 YFSETQ. CDR3 DNA: TGCGCCAGCAGCTTGGCCCAGGGGCTGAACTATGGCTACACCTTC. Translated, it gives CASSLAQGLNYGYTF.